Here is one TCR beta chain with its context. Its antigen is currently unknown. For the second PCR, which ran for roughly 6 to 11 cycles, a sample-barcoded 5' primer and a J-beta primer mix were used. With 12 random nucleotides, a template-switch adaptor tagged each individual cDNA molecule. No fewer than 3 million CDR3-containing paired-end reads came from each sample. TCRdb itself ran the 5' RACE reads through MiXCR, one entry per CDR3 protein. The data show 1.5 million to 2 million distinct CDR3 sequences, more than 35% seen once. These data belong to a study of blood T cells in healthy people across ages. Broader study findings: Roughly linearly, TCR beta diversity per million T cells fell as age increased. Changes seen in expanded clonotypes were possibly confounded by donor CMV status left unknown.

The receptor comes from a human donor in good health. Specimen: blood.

The CDR3 here is CASSVLAGASYNEQFF. The CDR3 region has the DNA TGTGCCAGCAGCGTTTTAGCGGGGGCCTCCTACAATGAGCAGTTCTTC. The chain couples TRBV9 to TRBJ2-1, with 9 bases fitting TRBD2. The germline gives CDR1 SGDLS, CDR2 YYNGEE. V dropped 2 bases and J dropped 0; count of bases not matched to a gene: 3. This CDR3 has 16 residues.